This is a list of T cell receptor beta chains from one sample in a study of cytomegalovirus exposure and HLA in healthy donors. The table came from immunoSEQ multiplex PCR; TCRdb's copy has only in-frame clones and leaves some out. The sample yields some 170,000 clones, around 80% seen once. What was sequenced was PBMCs. The receptors were gathered from a woman in her twenties or thirties in good health and CMV-seronegative. CDR3s include the opening cysteine and the closing phenylalanine or tryptophan. D genes are given only for firm matches. Clone size, where shown, is once, few, many, or a class for clones that have expanded.

D gene	V gene	J gene	clone size	CDR3 DNA	CDR3 protein
TRBD1	TRBV9	TRBJ1-1	NA	TGTGCCAGCAGCGTCAGGGGGGTAGGCACTGAAGCTTTCTTT	CASSVRGVGTEAFF
NA	TRBV5-1	TRBJ2-5	NA	TGCGCCAGCAGCCCAATGACACAGGCAGAGACCCAGTACTTC	CASSPMTQAETQYF
NA	TRBV19	TRBJ1-5	NA	TGTGCCAGTAGTATGAGGAGTTTCAATCAGCCCCAGCATTTT	CASSMRSFNQPQHF
NA	TRBV6-6	TRBJ1-3	NA	TGTGCCAGCTCTCCACAGGGAGTAGGTGGAAACACCATATATTTT	CASSPQGVGGNTIYF
TRBD2	TRBV27	TRBJ2-2	NA	TGTGCCAGCAGTGCTAGCGGGAGGGCCACCGGGGAGCTGTTTTTT	CASSASGRATGELFF
NA	TRBV5-1	TRBJ2-3	once	TGCGCCAGCAGCACCGGGACATCCGTAGATACGCAGTATTTT	CASSTGTSVDTQYF
TRBD2	TRBV7-2	TRBJ2-7	NA	TGTGCCAGCAGCTTAGGGACTAGCGGGAGGGCCGAGCAGTACTTC	CASSLGTSGRAEQYF
TRBD1	TRBV6-1	TRBJ1-5	NA	TGTGCCAGCAGTGAAAGCGCAGGGGGAGGTCAGCCCCAGCATTTT	CASSESAGGGQPQHF
NA	TRBV2	TRBJ1-3	NA	TGTGCCAGCAGTGTACCTTCGGGACTGAACTCTGGAAACACCATATATTTT	CASSVPSGLNSGNTIYF
TRBD2	TRBV19	TRBJ2-1	NA	TGTGCCAGTAGCTACGGGGGGAGGTATGAGCAGTTCTTC	CASSYGGRYEQFF
TRBD1	TRBV6-5	TRBJ1-4	NA	TGTGCCAGCAGAGAGGACAGGGGAAATGAAAAACTGTTTTTT	CASREDRGNEKLFF
TRBD1	TRBV28	TRBJ1-2	NA	TGTGCCAGCAGTTTATTTAAGACAGGGACCTATGGCTACACCTTC	CASSLFKTGTYGYTF